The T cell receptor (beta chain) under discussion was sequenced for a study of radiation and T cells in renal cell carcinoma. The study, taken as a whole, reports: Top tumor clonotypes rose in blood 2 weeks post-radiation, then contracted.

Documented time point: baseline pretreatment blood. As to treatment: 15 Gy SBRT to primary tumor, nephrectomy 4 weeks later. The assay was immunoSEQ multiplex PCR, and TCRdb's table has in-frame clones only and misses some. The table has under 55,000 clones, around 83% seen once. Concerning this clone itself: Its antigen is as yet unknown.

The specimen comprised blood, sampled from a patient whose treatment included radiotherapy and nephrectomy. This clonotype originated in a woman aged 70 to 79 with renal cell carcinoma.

In nucleotides, the CDR3 is TGTGCCAGCAGAGTAAGGGCGGACTCCGAGCAGTACTTC. Translating gives CASRVRADSEQYF. The V call is TRBV6-1, the J call TRBJ2-7; possible D gene TRBD2, 5 bases. Between the trimmed V and J ends, which lost 6 bases and 6 bases, there was a span of 15 bases. From germline, CDR1 is MNHNS and CDR2 SASEGT. This CDR3 is 13 amino acids long.